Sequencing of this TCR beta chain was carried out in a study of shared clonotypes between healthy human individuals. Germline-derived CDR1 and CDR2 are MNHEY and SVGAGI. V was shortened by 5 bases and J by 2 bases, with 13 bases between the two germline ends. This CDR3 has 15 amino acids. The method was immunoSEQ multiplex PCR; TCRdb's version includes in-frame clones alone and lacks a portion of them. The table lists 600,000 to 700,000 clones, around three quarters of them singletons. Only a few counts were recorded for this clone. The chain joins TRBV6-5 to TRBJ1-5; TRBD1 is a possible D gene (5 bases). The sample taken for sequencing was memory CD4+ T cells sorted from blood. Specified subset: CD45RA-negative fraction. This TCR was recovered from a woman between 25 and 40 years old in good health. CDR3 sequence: CASSRGGDGNQPQHF. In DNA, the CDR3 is TGTGCCAGCAGTCGCGGGGGGGATGGCAATCAGCCCCAGCATTTT.